A selection of T cell receptor beta chains follows, all from one sample in a study of cytomegalovirus exposure and HLA in healthy donors. This table comes from immunoSEQ multiplex PCR, and its TCRdb copy is limited to in-frame clones, with some not included. The sample contains tens of thousands of clones, around 10% of which appear only once. The sample consisted of PBMCs. These receptors came from a man aged 60 to 69 in good health and CMV-seropositive. Both conserved end residues are part of each CDR3. D genes are given only for firm matches. Clone sizes are given selectively: once, few, many, or a class where the clone is expanded.

TRBJ2-1,TRBD2,few,TRBV19,CASSDSGGAHNEQFF,TGTGCCAGTAGTGACAGCGGGGGGGCTCACAATGAGCAGTTCTTC
TRBJ2-5,TRBD2,few,TRBV7-2,CASSPGRGGGETQYF,TGTGCCAGCAGCCCAGGGCGGGGGGGCGGAGAGACCCAGTACTTC
TRBJ2-7,NA,few,TRBV2,CARSEGGTYEQYF,TGTGCCAGGAGCGAGGGCGGGACCTACGAGCAGTACTTC
TRBJ2-7,TRBD1,NA,TRBV28,CASSHYLGQSGPEQYF,TGTGCCAGCAGCCACTATCTGGGACAGTCGGGGCCCGAGCAGTACTTC
TRBJ2-5,TRBD2,NA,TRBV5-4,CASSLNRASGETQYF,TGTGCCAGCAGCTTGAACAGGGCTAGCGGGGAGACCCAGTACTTC
TRBJ1-2,TRBD1,NA,TRBV4-1,CASSQGPRQGDYGYTF,TGCGCCAGCAGCCAAGGTCCCCGACAGGGGGATTATGGCTACACCTTC
TRBJ2-2,NA,few,TRBV18,CASSPDRNTGELFF,TGTGCCAGCTCACCCGACAGGAACACCGGGGAGCTGTTTTTT
TRBJ2-1,TRBD1,NA,TRBV7-2,CASRTGQGYNEQFF,TGTGCCAGCAGAACGGGACAGGGATACAATGAGCAGTTCTTC
TRBJ2-7,NA,NA,TRBV7-2,CASSLNRATYEQYF,TGTGCCAGCAGCTTAAACAGGGCGACCTACGAGCAGTACTTC
TRBJ2-3,TRBD2,NA,TRBV5-1,CASSSRAGGTDTQYF,TGCGCCAGCAGCTCGAGGGCCGGGGGGACAGATACGCAGTATTTT
TRBJ2-3,TRBD2,NA,TRBV4-2,CASSLGLAGGTDTQYF,TGTGCCAGCAGCCTCGGATTAGCGGGGGGCACAGATACGCAGTATTTT
TRBJ1-1,TRBD1,NA,TRBV28,CASILQGLNTEAFF,TGTGCCAGCATTCTACAGGGGTTGAACACTGAAGCTTTCTTT
TRBJ2-3,NA,NA,TRBV6-5,CASSYNRDFTDTQYF,TGTGCCAGCAGTTACAACCGGGATTTCACAGATACGCAGTATTTT
TRBJ1-2,NA,few,TRBV27,CASSLSETVIPLYGYTF,TGTGCCAGCAGTTTATCGGAAACAGTTATTCCACTTTATGGCTACACCTTC
TRBJ1-1,NA,few,TRBV28,CASSTLKEGISPFF,TGTGCCAGCAGTACTCTTAAGGAGGGAATAAGCCCTTTCTTT
TRBJ1-1,NA,few,TRBV18,CASSRVEGNTEAFF,TGTGCCAGCTCTCGAGTAGAGGGGAACACTGAAGCTTTCTTT
TRBJ2-7,TRBD1,NA,TRBV19,CASSDRGRWDEQYF,TGTGCCAGTAGTGACAGGGGGCGTTGGGACGAGCAGTACTTC
TRBJ1-1,NA,few,TRBV7-2,CASSSRGFAEAFF,TGTGCCAGCAGCTCCAGGGGATTCGCTGAAGCTTTCTTT
TRBJ2-3,TRBD2,few,TRBV30,CAWSVGLAGDTDTQYF,TGTGCCTGGAGTGTGGGACTAGCGGGGGATACAGATACGCAGTATTTT
TRBJ2-3,NA,NA,TRBV5-1,CASSLGQNTQYF,TGCGCCAGCAGCTTGGGTCAAAATACGCAGTATTTT
TRBJ1-2,TRBD1,few,TRBV28,CASSLQGAFGYTF,TGTGCCAGCAGTTTACAGGGGGCTTTCGGCTACACCTTC
TRBJ1-2,TRBD1,few,TRBV5-1,CASSLDSTGGYGYTF,TGCGCCAGCAGCTTGGACTCGACAGGGGGCTACGGCTACACCTTC
TRBJ2-2,TRBD2,few,TRBV19,CASGGGRVSRNTGELFF,TGTGCCAGCGGGGGGGGGCGAGTTTCGCGAAACACCGGGGAGCTGTTTTTT
TRBJ2-2,TRBD1,many,TRBV7-3,CASSLGTGTGELFF,TGTGCCAGCAGCTTAGGGACAGGAACCGGGGAGCTGTTTTTT
TRBJ1-1,TRBD1,NA,TRBV7-9,CASSLTGPWNTEAFF,TGTGCCAGCAGCTTGACAGGGCCTTGGAACACTGAAGCTTTCTTT
TRBJ2-1,TRBD1,NA,TRBV29-1,CSVDRGNEQFF,TGCAGCGTAGACAGGGGTAATGAGCAGTTCTTC
TRBJ2-6,NA,few,TRBV19,CASSTSGNGANVLNF,TGTGCCAGTAGTACCTCAGGGAATGGGGCCAACGTCCTGAATTTC
TRBJ1-5,NA,few,TRBV10-3,CAISESAGVGDSNQPQHF,TGTGCCATCAGTGAGTCGGCAGGGGTTGGAGATAGCAATCAGCCCCAGCATTTT
TRBJ1-4,TRBD1,few,TRBV19,CASSPPRDRGEKLFF,TGTGCCAGTAGCCCTCCCCGGGACAGGGGTGAAAAACTGTTTTTT
TRBJ1-4,TRBD1,few,TRBV6-1,CASGGQNEKLFF,TGTGCCAGTGGGGGACAGAATGAAAAACTGTTTTTT
TRBJ2-7,NA,NA,TRBV5-1,CASSSGRTASSYEQYF,TGCGCCAGCAGCTCGGGGAGGACTGCCAGCTCCTACGAGCAGTACTTC
TRBJ2-1,TRBD1,once,TRBV10-3,CAISGRTGDVGGYNEQFF,TGTGCCATCAGTGGGCGGACAGGGGACGTGGGGGGCTACAATGAGCAGTTCTTC
TRBJ2-3,TRBD2,few,TRBV6-4,CASSEATSGRDTQYF,TGTGCCAGCAGTGAAGCCACTAGCGGGCGGGATACGCAGTATTTT
TRBJ2-1,TRBD2,NA,TRBV6-4,CASHRITGTNTYNEQFF,TGTGCCAGCCACCGAATCACCGGGACTAACACCTACAATGAGCAGTTCTTC
TRBJ1-6,NA,NA,TRBV6-5,CASSIDRYNSPLHF,TGTGCCAGCAGTATAGACAGATATAATTCACCCCTCCACTTT
TRBJ2-7,NA,NA,TRBV7-8,CASSPRGDRSSYEQYF,TGTGCCAGCAGCCCCCGGGGAGACCGAAGCTCCTACGAGCAGTACTTC
TRBJ2-2,TRBD2,NA,TRBV7-9,CASSLPSGGHHRELFF,TGTGCCAGCAGCCTTCCTAGCGGGGGCCATCACCGGGAGCTGTTTTTT
TRBJ1-4,TRBD1,NA,TRBV18,CASSPNQIGRGNEKLFF,TGTGCCAGCTCACCGAACCAAATAGGCAGGGGGAATGAAAAACTGTTTTTT
TRBJ1-1,NA,few,TRBV28,CASSLRGLEAFF,TGTGCCAGCAGTTTGCGGGGGCTTGAAGCTTTCTTT
TRBJ2-1,TRBD1,NA,TRBV5-1,CASSLRQGMGEQFF,TGCGCCAGCAGCTTGAGACAGGGTATGGGTGAGCAGTTCTTC
TRBJ1-2,TRBD1,few,TRBV28,CASSSYRGRVSGYTF,TGTGCCAGCAGTTCCTACAGGGGGCGCGTGAGTGGCTACACCTTC
TRBJ1-1,NA,NA,TRBV5-1,CASSLDSSNTEAFF,TGCGCCAGCAGCCTCGACAGTTCGAACACTGAAGCTTTCTTT
TRBJ2-7,NA,NA,TRBV14,CASSQGTTTPWKQYF,TGTGCCAGCAGCCAAGGCACTACCACTCCCTGGAAGCAGTACTTC
TRBJ2-5,TRBD2,NA,TRBV27,CASRSSGEETQYF,TGTGCCAGCAGATCTAGCGGGGAAGAGACCCAGTACTTC
TRBJ2-2,NA,NA,TRBV7-9,CASSFNPPDTGELFF,TGTGCCAGCAGCTTTAACCCCCCGGACACCGGGGAGCTGTTTTTT
TRBJ1-3,TRBD1,few,TRBV6-1,CACGLGQSSGNTIYF,TGTGCCTGTGGTTTGGGACAGAGCTCTGGAAACACCATATATTTT
TRBJ2-5,NA,few,TRBV25-1,CASSGALGETQYF,TGTGCCAGCAGTGGTGCACTTGGAGAGACCCAGTACTTC
TRBJ2-7,TRBD1,NA,TRBV18,CASSTDRGASYEQYF,TGTGCCAGCTCAACGGACAGGGGGGCCTCCTACGAGCAGTACTTC
TRBJ1-3,NA,few,TRBV30,CAWSRGISGNTIYF,TGTGCCTGGAGTAGGGGGATCTCTGGAAACACCATATATTTT
TRBJ2-2,TRBD2,few,TRBV9,CASSVGSGGRNTGELFF,TGTGCCAGCAGCGTAGGTAGCGGGGGGCGAAACACCGGGGAGCTGTTTTTT
TRBJ1-5,NA,few,TRBV11-2,CASRGLPWGPQHF,TGTGCCAGCAGGGGACTGCCTTGGGGGCCCCAGCATTTT
TRBJ2-3,NA,NA,TRBV5-1,CASSFNLDTDTQYF,TGCGCCAGCAGCTTTAACCTAGACACAGATACGCAGTATTTT
TRBJ2-1,NA,few,TRBV5-1,CASSLGGTPNNEQFF,TGCGCCAGCAGCTTGGGAGGGACTCCCAACAATGAGCAGTTCTTC
TRBJ1-2,TRBD1,NA,TRBV19,CASSPGDRVNYGYTF,TGTGCCAGTAGTCCAGGGGACAGGGTTAACTATGGCTACACCTTC
TRBJ1-1,TRBD1,NA,TRBV29-1,CSGSVQGATEAFF,TGCAGCGGCAGTGTCCAGGGGGCCACTGAAGCTTTCTTT
TRBJ2-3,TRBD2,NA,TRBV2,CASSEAGGGLRTDTQYF,TGTGCCAGCAGTGAAGCCGGGGGGGGCCTACGGACAGATACGCAGTATTTT
TRBJ2-7,NA,NA,TRBV6-5,CASSNLPQGLREQYF,TGTGCCAGCAGCAACCTTCCCCAGGGCCTACGGGAGCAGTACTTC